In this sample, the clone carrying this T cell receptor (beta chain) turned up many times. Noted time point: newly diagnosed GD, antithyroid drugs for less than 3 months. With RNA extracted from PBMCs as input, the TCR library was made. The record originates from a study of regulatory T cells in long-lasting Graves disease. The ends were cut back, 1 base at V and 0 bases at J, with 10 bases in the middle. The CDR3 extends over 16 amino acids. Germline V gene sequence: CDR1 KGHDR, CDR2 SFDVKD. Through Arm-PCR of CDR3 regions and iRepertoire HTBI primers, TCR beta libraries were built. TCRdb passed the multiplex PCR reads through MiXCR, listing each CDR3 protein once. Of about 220,000 distinct CDR3 sequences in the sample, around 18% were seen once.

V is TRBV24-1 and J is TRBJ2-3; D is uncertain. The clonotype comes from a female donor with Graves disease. This material consisted of peripheral blood mononuclear cells (PBMCs), taken at new diagnosis, from a patient treated with antithyroid drugs. The CDR3: CATSDFRQTSTDTQYF. The DNA of the CDR3 is TGTGCCACCAGTGATTTTCGACAAACTAGCACAGATACGCAGTATTTT.